One and the same sample provided the 18 T cell receptor beta chains below, sequenced in a study of T-cell memory formation after mild COVID-19. TCRdb re-called the 5' RACE reads through MiXCR, storing one row per CDR3 protein. The data hold more than 250,000 distinct CDR3 sequences, with 15% to 20% observed a single time. The sequenced material came from PBMCs or a T cell subset sorted from them (not recorded which). The receptors originated from a man between 18 and 35 years old who had mild COVID-19 (a few samples of this study predate the infection). Cell type and time point are not known.

In this sample, this clonotype turned up a few times. The J gene is TRBJ1-5, the V gene TRBV10-3; TRBD1 matches at 7 bases. V lost 6 bases and J lost 4; bases outside the gene matches: 3. The CDR3 is 13 residues long. CDR1 and CDR2 (germline): ENHRY, SYGVKD. CDR3 sequence reads: CAIRGTENQPQHF. CDR3 in DNA: TGTGCCATCAGGGGGACAGAGAATCAGCCCCAGCATTTT.

The chain recombines TRBV10-2 with TRBJ1-2; D is uncertain. Germline CDR1 is WSHSY and CDR2 is SAAADI. The ends were cut back, 0 bases at V and 1 base at J, with 6 bases in the middle. The CDR3 is 14 amino acids. The CDR3: CASSESEVNYGYTF. The CDR3 nucleotides read TGCGCCAGCAGTGAGTCGGAGGTTAACTATGGCTACACCTTC.

This clonotype was seen a few times. The chain joins TRBV30 to TRBJ2-1; 8 bases match TRBD2. The V gene end was trimmed by 3 bases and the J gene end by 0 bases; junction bases not matched to a gene: 7. This CDR3 contains 16 residues. Germline CDR1 is GTSNPN and CDR2 is SVGIG (reference sequence). The DNA of the CDR3 is TGTGCCTGGAGCAGACCGGGACTAGACTCCTACAATGAGCAGTTCTTC. This gives the protein CAWSRPGLDSYNEQFF. Together with reference TRBV30 and TRBJ2-1, the CDR3 gives the full variable domain: SQTIHQWPATLVQPVGSPLSLECTVEGTSNPNLYWYRQAAGRGLQLLFYSVGIGQISSEVPQNLSASRPQDRQFILSSKKLLLSDSGFYLCAWSRPGLDSYNEQFFGPGTRLTVL.

This clonotype has only a few counts. The chain has TRBV12-3 or TRBV12-4 and TRBJ2-1; D is uncertain. The ends were cut back, 6 bases at V and 9 bases at J, with 12 bases in the middle. CDR3 length: 12 amino acids. The CDR3 region is CASRADMREQFF. DNA of the CDR3: TGTGCCAGCAGAGCAGATATGCGTGAGCAGTTCTTC.

As for this clonotype: Mismatch with germline at one junction end may stem from a read error. The chain employs TRBV4-1 and TRBJ1-4; D gene unclear. There are 14 residues in the CDR3. Germline lookup yields CDR1 MGHRA and CDR2 YSYEKL. The CDR3 region is CASSLRVDNEKLYF. The CDR3, as DNA: TGCGCCAGCAGCCTTAGGGTCGATAATGAAAAACTGTATTTT.

The genes are TRBV7-2 and TRBJ2-1; tentatively, D is TRBD2 (6 bases). The CDR3 contains 13 residues. V lost 3 bases and J 9 bases, leaving 12 bases between the germline ends. Germline CDR1 reads SGHTA; CDR2 reads FQGNSA. The CDR3 DNA follows: TGTGCCAGCAGCTTTAACGGGGGAGGTGAGCAGTTCTTC. Its translation is CASSFNGGGEQFF.

This clonotype appeared a few times. The genes are TRBV27 and TRBJ1-1; no clear D gene. CDR1 and CDR2 (germline): MNHEY, SMNVEV (reference sequence). The V end lost 6 bases, the J end lost 2 bases, and 10 bases lay between the germline ends. This CDR3 spans 13 amino acids. The CDR3 sequence: CASSSPSNTEAFF. The CDR3 DNA reads TGTGCCAGCAGCTCGCCGTCCAACACTGAAGCTTTCTTT.

In this sample, this clonotype turned up a few times. The CDR3 here is CASSRDREAGYTF. For the CDR3, the DNA is TGCGCCAGCAGCCGGGACAGGGAGGCTGGCTACACCTTC. The chain has TRBV5-1 and TRBJ1-2, with 9 bases fitting TRBD1. The CDR3 contains 13 residues. The germline gives CDR1 SGHRS, CDR2 YFSETQ. Trimming at V came to 4 bases and at J to 7 bases, leaving 5 bases not matched to a gene.

The table lists this clonotype with many counts. V is TRBV12-3 or TRBV12-4 and J is TRBJ2-3; 8 positions match TRBD1. The CDR3 runs to 14 residues. Losses at the gene ends were 2 bases for V and 2 bases for J; bases not matched to a gene: 0. The CDR3 DNA is TGTGCCAGCAGTTTACAGGGGGCCACAGATACGCAGTATTTT. Amino acids: CASSLQGATDTQYF.

This clonotype was detected only a few times. The chain links TRBV6-2 or TRBV6-3 to TRBJ1-1; tentatively, D is TRBD1 (5 bases). Trimming cost V 8 bases and J 3 bases, with 16 bases left between them. The germline V gene encodes CDR1 MNHEY and CDR2 SVGEGT. CDR3 length: 14 amino acids. Written as DNA, the CDR3 is TGTGCCAGCGGGCAGACGGGACCTCACACTGAAGCTTTCTTT. The encoded protein is CASGQTGPHTEAFF.

This clonotype was detected a few times. This chain links TRBV7-2 with TRBJ1-5; the D is unclear. V was cut by 3 bases and J by 0 bases, with 6 bases left in between. The CDR3 totals 14 residues. The V gene's germline CDR1 is SGHTA and CDR2 FQGNSA. CDR3 sequence: CASSFDHSNQPQHF. The CDR3, as DNA: TGTGCCAGCAGCTTCGACCATAGCAATCAGCCCCAGCATTTT.

Only a few counts were recorded for this clonotype. This chain uses TRBV15 with TRBJ2-3, with TRBD2 as a possible D gene (6 bases). Deletions cut 6 bases from V and 2 bases from J, with 12 bases between. CDR3 length: 14 residues. In germline, CDR1 is LNHNV, CDR2 YYDKDF (reference sequence). CDR3 sequence (DNA): TGTGCCACCAGGCGGCGGGGAGCCACAGATACGCAGTATTTT. Translating it yields CATRRRGATDTQYF.

This clonotype was found a few times. The CDR3 coding sequence is TGTGCCAGCAGTGCCCGTCCCTTGCCAGAGACCCAGTACTTC. Translating it yields CASSARPLPETQYF. V gene TRBV2 combines with J gene TRBJ2-5, with no clear D. Per germline, CDR1 SNHLY and CDR2 FYNNEI. Trimming took off 4 bases at V and 4 bases at J, with 13 bases between the two ends. The CDR3 runs to 14 residues. The entire variable domain, with the rest obtained from reference TRBV2 and TRBJ2-5, is as follows: EPEVTQTPSHQVTQMGQEVILRCVPISNHLYFYWYRQILGQKVEFLVSFYNNEISEKSEIFDDQFSVERPDGSNFTLKIRSTKLEDSAMYFCASSARPLPETQYFGPGTRLLVL.

This clonotype was detected only a few times. The CDR3 DNA sequence: TGTGCCAGCAGATCATGGAATGAGCAGTTCTTC. Encoded protein: CASRSWNEQFF. This chain connects TRBV6-2 or TRBV6-3 to TRBJ2-1; no firm D call. CDR1 MNHEY and CDR2 SVGEGT come from the germline V gene. Deletions cut 6 bases from V and 7 bases from J, with 7 bases between. This CDR3 has 11 amino acids.

This chain joins TRBV4-1 and TRBJ1-2; TRBD1 aligns across 8 bases. Trimming at V came to 5 bases and at J to 8 bases, leaving 10 bases not matched to a gene. Per the germline V gene, CDR1 is MGHRA and CDR2 is YSYEKL. The CDR3 consists of 14 residues. CDR3: CASSSGGRTGGYTF. The CDR3 nucleotides are TGCGCCAGCAGCTCAGGGGGCCGAACGGGAGGCTACACCTTC.

The genes are TRBV9 and TRBJ1-1; D gene unclear. V gave up 0 bases and J gave up 5 bases, with 14 bases separating them. CDR1 and CDR2 from the germline V gene are SGDLS and YYNGEE. The CDR3 has 15 residues. The CDR3 sequence: CASSVDVGLRTEAFF. The CDR3 DNA follows: TGTGCCAGCAGCGTAGATGTGGGATTGAGAACTGAAGCTTTCTTT.

The chain links TRBV12-3 or TRBV12-4 to TRBJ2-3, with 7 bases matching TRBD2. Trimming took 2 bases from V and 2 from J; bases not matched to a gene: 4. CDR3 length: 15 amino acids. The CDR3 sequence is CASSLSGGATDTQYF. CDR3 bases: TGTGCCAGCAGTTTATCGGGGGGTGCCACAGATACGCAGTATTTT.

The CDR3 here is CASSAGGWNTEAFF. As DNA, the CDR3 is TGTGCCAGCAGCGCAGGGGGTTGGAACACTGAAGCTTTCTTT. The genes are TRBV7-6 and TRBJ1-1, with 7 bases lining up with TRBD1. V lost 5 bases, J lost 1 base, and 4 bases stayed unmatched. The germline gives CDR1 SGHVS, CDR2 FNYEAQ. There are 14 residues in the CDR3.